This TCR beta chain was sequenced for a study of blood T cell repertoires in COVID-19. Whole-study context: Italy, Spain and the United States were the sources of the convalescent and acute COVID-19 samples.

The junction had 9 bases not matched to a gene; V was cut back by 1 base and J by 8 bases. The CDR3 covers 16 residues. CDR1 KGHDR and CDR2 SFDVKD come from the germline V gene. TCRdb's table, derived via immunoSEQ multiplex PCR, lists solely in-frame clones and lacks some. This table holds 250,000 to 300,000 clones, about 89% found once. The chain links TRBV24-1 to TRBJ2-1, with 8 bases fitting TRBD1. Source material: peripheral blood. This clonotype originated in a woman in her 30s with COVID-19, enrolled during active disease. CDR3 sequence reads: CATSDFVRTGIDEQFF. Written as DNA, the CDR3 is TGTGCCACCAGTGATTTTGTCCGGACAGGGATCGATGAGCAGTTCTTC.